This TCR beta chain was obtained from a study of T cells expressing NK-cell markers. Study background: It was sorted CD3+CD56-NKG2C+, CD3+CD56+NKG2C- and CD3+CD56+NKG2C+ T cells that provided the TCR beta repertoires.

The authors made TCR beta cDNA libraries by 5'RACE template switching. This switching added a universal primer site and UMIs. After re-calling the 5' RACE reads, TCRdb lists one entry per CDR3 protein, DNA absent. Its table lists about 160,000 distinct CDR3 sequences. This clonotype originated in a man aged 18 to 70 in good health. The sequencing sample was made of blood T cells: a sorted CD56 or NKG2C T cell subset, CD4+ or CD8+ T cells, or bulk PBMC T cells (not recorded which).

The CDR3 region is CASSLRAGQETQYF. The rearrangement joins TRBV7-6 to TRBJ2-5; no DNA is available, so the TRBD2 call from TCRdb remains unchecked. CDR1 SGHVS and CDR2 FNYEAQ come from the germline V gene. The CDR3 has 14 residues.